Below, 21 T cell receptor beta chains from the same sample are listed, as sequenced in a study of T cell changes during pregnancy in multiple sclerosis. TCRdb keeps only in-frame clones here, not all; method: immunoSEQ multiplex PCR. Of some 90,000 clones listed, roughly nine tenths are singletons. The material sequenced was peripheral blood, taken in the first trimester of pregnancy. The receptors were sampled from a female donor with multiple sclerosis, enrolled in a pregnancy study.

This chain uses TRBV20-1 with TRBJ2-7; 8 bases match TRBD2. The V gene end was trimmed by 8 bases and the J gene end by 2 bases; junction bases not matched to a gene: 2. CDR3 size: 11 residues. CDR1 is DFQATT and CDR2 is SNEGSKA in the germline V gene (reference sequence). The CDR3 loop is CSSGRPYEQYF. The DNA of the CDR3 is TGCAGTAGCGGGAGACCCTACGAGCAGTACTTC.

This rearrangement joins TRBV2 to TRBJ1-1, with 7 nucleotides matching TRBD1. V was pared by 9 bases and J by 7 bases, with 11 bases of the junction left unmatched. CDR1 is SNHLY and CDR2 is FYNNEI in the germline V gene. The CDR3 is made up of 13 amino acids. This CDR3 is CARSRDRAGEAFF. CDR3 nucleotide sequence: TGTGCCAGAAGTCGAGACAGGGCGGGTGAAGCTTTCTTT.

The chain recombines TRBV7-6 with TRBJ2-2; 13 bases match TRBD2. CDR3 length equals 16 residues. CDR1 and CDR2 (germline): SGHVS, FNYEAQ. Trimming at V came to 5 bases and at J to 6 bases, leaving 6 bases not matched to a gene. CDR3: CASSPTSGRAAGELFF. DNA for the CDR3: TGTGCCAGCAGCCCTACTAGCGGGAGGGCCGCCGGGGAGCTGTTTTTT.

Concerning this clone itself: Compared with germline, one end of the junction differs, possibly owing to a read error. The chain joins TRBV28 to TRBJ1-2; TRBD1 matches 8 bases. CDR1 MDHEN and CDR2 SYDVKM come from the germline V gene. The CDR3 is 16 residues long. Here the CDR3 DNA reads TGTGCCGGCAGTTCCCCGGGACAGGTTTATAGCTATGGCTACACCTTC. This encodes CAGSSPGQVYSYGYTF.

This clone appeared a few times. This chain joins TRBV4-1 and TRBJ2-7; 7 nucleotides agree with TRBD1. In germline, CDR1 is MGHRA, CDR2 YSYEKL. This CDR3 has 16 residues. Trimming cost V 0 bases and J 3 bases; bases outside gene matches: 8. The DNA for the CDR3 is TGCGCCAGCAGCCAAGATTACGGGGACAGAGACTACGAGCAGTACTTC. It encodes CASSQDYGDRDYEQYF.

The rearrangement uses TRBV2 and TRBJ2-7; TRBD2 is a possible D gene (5 bases). From germline, CDR1 is SNHLY and CDR2 FYNNEI. This CDR3 spans 13 amino acids. V lost 8 bases and J 1 base, leaving 12 bases between the germline ends. The chain's CDR3 is CASGVRESYEQYF. As DNA, the CDR3 is TGTGCCAGCGGGGTGAGGGAGTCCTACGAGCAGTACTTC.

The CDR3 reads CASSLSFPSGSGETQYF. The CDR3 coding sequence is TGTGCCAGCAGTTTATCTTTTCCTAGCGGGAGCGGGGAGACCCAGTACTTC. J is TRBJ2-5 and V is TRBV28; 10 nucleotides agree with TRBD2. The junction had 10 bases not matched to a gene; V was cut back by 1 base and J by 5 bases. This CDR3 has 17 amino acids. The germline CDR1 and CDR2 sequences are MDHEN and SYDVKM.

The chain links TRBV18 to TRBJ2-1, with 11 bases fitting TRBD2. Looked up from germline, CDR1 is KGHSH and CDR2 is LQKENI. The ends lost 6 bases at V and 0 bases at J; junction bases unmatched: 10. The CDR3 length is 18 residues. CDR3 sequence: CASSLTLAGAFSYNEQFF. CDR3 in DNA: TGTGCCAGCTCTCTTACACTAGCGGGGGCTTTCTCCTACAATGAGCAGTTCTTC.

This chain uses TRBV12-5 with TRBJ1-2, with 7 bases that match TRBD1. V lost 0 bases to trimming and J lost 8 bases; unmatched junction nucleotides: 9. CDR1 is LGHNT and CDR2 is FRNRAP in the germline V gene. The CDR3 runs 15 residues. The CDR3 here is CASGLVLGQAEGYTF. CDR3 nucleotides: TGTGCTAGTGGTTTGGTACTTGGACAGGCGGAGGGCTACACCTTC.

This clone has just one count. This rearrangement joins TRBV21-1 to TRBJ2-7; the table gives TRBD1 as D, unverified against the DNA. TRBV21-1 is termed a pseudogene. The CDR3 extends over 15 amino acids. CDR3 bases: TGTGCCAGCAGCATATCCTGGACAGGGGTTGACGAGCAGTACTTC. This codes for CASSISWTGVDEQYF.

The V gene is TRBV2, the J gene TRBJ1-1; D is possibly TRBD1 (5 bases). V was shortened by 6 bases and J by 3 bases, with 17 bases between the two germline ends. The germline CDR1 and CDR2 sequences are SNHLY and FYNNEI. The length of the CDR3 is 15 residues. CDR3 sequence reads: CASRSPWGVDTEAFF. CDR3 in DNA: TGTGCCAGCAGGAGCCCCTGGGGGGTTGACACTGAAGCTTTCTTT.

Only one count was recorded for this clone. This chain links TRBV9 with TRBJ1-2; 12 bases fit TRBD1. V lost 0 bases, J lost 6 bases, and 6 bases stayed unmatched. The CDR3 length is 16 residues. Germline lookup yields CDR1 SGDLS and CDR2 YYNGEE. The CDR3 DNA reads as TGTGCCAGCAGCGTAGCGTGGGACAGGGGGCTGGATGGCTACACCTTC. Translation: CASSVAWDRGLDGYTF.

The gene calls are TRBV9 and TRBJ2-7; no firm D call. This CDR3 has 14 amino acids. The germline V gene has CDR1 SGDLS and CDR2 YYNGEE. Trimming cost V 4 bases and J 0 bases, with 11 bases left between them. The CDR3 sequence is CASSPQTRSYEQYF. CDR3 in DNA: TGTGCCAGCAGCCCGCAGACACGCTCCTACGAGCAGTACTTC.

In this sample, this clone turned up once. The chain carries TRBV7-9 and TRBJ1-3; D is possibly TRBD1 (6 bases). Germline CDR1 is SEHNR and CDR2 is FQNEAQ (reference sequence). CDR3 length equals 15 residues. Between the trimmed V and J ends, which lost 5 bases and 0 bases, there was a span of 11 bases. As DNA, the CDR3 is TGTGCCAGCAGCCCGATAGGGGGCTCTGGAAACACCATATATTTT. Translation: CASSPIGGSGNTIYF.

This chain connects TRBV19 to TRBJ2-7, with 8 bases aligning to TRBD2. CDR3 size: 15 residues. The germline V gene encodes CDR1 LNHDA and CDR2 SQIVND (reference sequence). V lost 6 bases and J lost 3; bases outside the gene matches: 10. CDR3 sequence: CASRQAGAVSYEQYF. CDR3 in DNA: TGTGCCAGTAGACAAGCGGGAGCGGTAAGCTACGAGCAGTACTTC.

The V call is TRBV7-9, the J call TRBJ1-1; 9 nucleotides match TRBD1. The CDR3 has 14 amino acids. The J segment lost 5 bases and the V segment lost 1 base, leaving 2 bases of the junction unmatched. Germline V gives CDR1 SEHNR, CDR2 FQNEAQ (reference sequence). In DNA form, the CDR3 reads TGTGCCAGCAGCTTAGACAGGGGGCGGACTGAAGCTTTCTTT. Amino acids: CASSLDRGRTEAFF.

The CDR3 coding sequence is TGTGCCAGCAGTGGCCCAGCTACTACCTCTGGAAACACCATATATTTT. Protein product: CASSGPATTSGNTIYF. The chain joins TRBV25-1 to TRBJ1-3; no definite D call. Trimming shortened V by 4 bases and J by 0 bases, and 13 bases separated the two germline ends. CDR3 size: 16 residues. Germline lookup yields CDR1 MGHDK and CDR2 SYGVNS.

This clone occurred once. The rearrangement joins TRBV2 to TRBJ2-7; 8 bases are a match to TRBD1. The germline V gene encodes CDR1 SNHLY and CDR2 FYNNEI. The CDR3 consists of 14 residues. V gave up 4 bases and J gave up 4 bases; unmatched junction bases: 6. The CDR3: CASSVDRGRYEQYF. CDR3 bases: TGTGCCAGCAGTGTCGACAGGGGCCGTTACGAGCAGTACTTC.

V gene TRBV27 combines with J gene TRBJ2-1; TRBD1 matches at 8 bases. The CDR3 is 14 residues long. J lost 9 bases, V lost 7 bases, and 11 bases had no gene match. The germline CDR1 and CDR2 sequences are MNHEY and SMNVEV (reference sequence). CDR3 loop: CASTQGAGFGEQFF. CDR3 coding DNA: TGTGCCAGCACTCAGGGGGCAGGATTTGGTGAGCAGTTCTTC.

Only a few counts were recorded for this clone. V gene TRBV28 combines with J gene TRBJ2-2; no definite D call. The germline CDR1 and CDR2 sequences are MDHEN and SYDVKM. Between the trimmed V and J ends, which lost 1 base and 4 bases, there was a span of 4 bases. This CDR3 is 13 amino acids long. The CDR3 loop is CASSLSVTGELFF. CDR3 sequence (DNA): TGTGCCAGCAGTTTATCTGTCACCGGGGAGCTGTTTTTT.

The V gene is TRBV5-4, the J gene TRBJ2-3; 7 bases agree with TRBD2. This CDR3 region has 13 residues. Trimming removed 3 bases from V and 6 bases from J; junction bases left unmatched: 4. Germline V CDR1 and CDR2: SGHNT, YYREEE (reference sequence). The CDR3, as DNA: TGTGCCAGCAGCTGGGGGGGAGAGGATACGCAGTATTTT. As protein: CASSWGGEDTQYF.